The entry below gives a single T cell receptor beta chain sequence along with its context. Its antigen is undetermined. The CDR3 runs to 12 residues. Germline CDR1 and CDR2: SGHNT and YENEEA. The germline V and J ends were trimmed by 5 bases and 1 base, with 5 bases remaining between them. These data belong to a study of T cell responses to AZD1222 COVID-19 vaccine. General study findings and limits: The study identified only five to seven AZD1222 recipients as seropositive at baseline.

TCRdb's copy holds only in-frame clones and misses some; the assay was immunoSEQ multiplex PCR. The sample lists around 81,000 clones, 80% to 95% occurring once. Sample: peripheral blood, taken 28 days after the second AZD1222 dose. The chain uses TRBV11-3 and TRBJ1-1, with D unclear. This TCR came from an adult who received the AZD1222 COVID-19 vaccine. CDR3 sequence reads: CASSRGNTEAFF. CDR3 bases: TGTGCCAGCAGCCGCGGGAACACTGAAGCTTTCTTT.